The 18 T cell receptor beta chains given below trace back to one sample, sequenced in a study of beta chain features in type 1 diabetes. The entirety of the isolated RNA underwent reverse transcription, so expressed TCRB transcripts were sequenced. TCRdb keeps only in-frame clones here, not all; method: immunoSEQ multiplex PCR. The table has around 300,000 clones, approximately 11% seen once. Material for sequencing was naive CD4+ T cells from blood. These receptors all stem from a woman in her twenties or thirties in good health.

This clone was recorded a few times. The chain uses TRBV5-1 and TRBJ2-1, with 8 nucleotides matching TRBD2. V lost 4 bases, J lost 9 bases, and 6 bases stayed unmatched. Germline CDR1 is SGHRS and CDR2 is YFSETQ. This CDR3 has 13 residues. The CDR3 spells CASSHRTSIEQFF. DNA for the CDR3: TGCGCCAGCAGCCACAGGACTAGCATTGAGCAGTTCTTC.

The rearrangement links TRBV7-3 to TRBJ2-7, with 8 bases matching TRBD1. Germline trimming cut 2 bases from V and 6 bases from J; bases unmatched to any gene: 0. The CDR3 contains 12 residues. Germline loops: CDR1 SGHTA, CDR2 FQGTGA. CDR3 coding DNA: TGTGCCAGCAGCTTAGGGACAGGCGAGCAGTACTTC. It codes for CASSLGTGEQYF.

V and J are TRBV7-2 and TRBJ2-7, with D maybe TRBD1 (5 bases). The V end was cut by 5 bases, the J end by 2 bases, with 10 bases between. The germline V gene encodes CDR1 SGHTA and CDR2 FQGNSA. The CDR3 spans 13 residues. The CDR3 nucleotides are TGTGCCAGCAGCACGACAGTTACCTACGAGCAGTACTTC. Amino acid sequence: CASSTTVTYEQYF.

V usage is TRBV6-5 and J usage is TRBJ2-4; possible D gene TRBD2, 5 bases. Deletions cut 2 bases from V and 0 bases from J, with 8 bases between. This CDR3 is built from 15 residues. CDR1 is MNHEY, CDR2 SVGAGI, per germline. The CDR3 here is CASSYPAGAKNIQYF. Here the CDR3 DNA reads TGTGCCAGCAGTTACCCCGCGGGAGCCAAAAACATTCAGTACTTC.

A few counts support this clone. The chain has TRBV6-5 and TRBJ1-2; D is unclear. The CDR3 spans 16 residues. With 2 bases removed from V and 7 bases from J, the gap between germline ends came to 20 bases. Germline V gene data show CDR1 as MNHEY and CDR2 as SVGAGI. CDR3 in DNA: TGTGCCAGCAGTTACGTCCGGCGGGGAACGGGATCTGGCTACACCTTC. This codes for CASSYVRRGTGSGYTF.

The chain couples TRBV6-6 to TRBJ2-7, with D perhaps TRBD2 (5 bases). With 8 bases removed from V and 6 bases from J, the gap between germline ends came to 17 bases. Germline V gives CDR1 MNHNY, CDR2 SVGAGI (reference sequence). The CDR3 spans 13 residues. The CDR3 region is CASGVTSSGEQYF. DNA for the CDR3: TGTGCCAGCGGGGTCACTAGTTCGGGCGAGCAGTACTTC.

This clone was counted between two and nine times. The CDR3 DNA sequence: TGTGCCAGCAGTGCGCCTAGAGGTCAAGAGACCCAGTACTTC. It codes for CASSAPRGQETQYF. J is TRBJ2-5 and V is TRBV25-1; unclear D gene. This CDR3 is built from 14 residues. The V gene's germline CDR1 is MGHDK and CDR2 SYGVNS. The V and J ends lost 4 bases and 2 bases respectively, with 11 bases between them.

A few counts support this clone. The chain couples TRBV5-4 to TRBJ2-3, with a possible D match to TRBD2 (6 bases). Germline-derived CDR1 and CDR2 are SGHNT and YYREEE (reference sequence). V lost 4 bases and J 0 bases, leaving 12 bases between the germline ends. The CDR3 sequence is 15 residues long. The CDR3: CASSRTGLSTDTQYF. The CDR3 region has the DNA TGTGCCAGCAGCCGAACCGGACTAAGCACAGATACGCAGTATTTT.

V and J are TRBV19 and TRBJ2-7, with TRBD1 as a possible D gene (5 bases). The CDR3 totals 11 residues. Germline values: CDR1 LNHDA, CDR2 SQIVND (reference sequence). V lost 8 bases and J lost 4, with 9 bases in between. CDR3 nucleotides: TGTGCCAGTTCCCAGGGATACGAGCAGTACTTC. The encoded protein is CASSQGYEQYF.

As regards this clone: Distinct nucleotide sequences in the sample also encode this CDR3. The V call is TRBV14, the J call TRBJ2-7; D call uncertain. V was trimmed by 5 bases and J by 3 bases, leaving 8 bases between them. CDR1 is SGHDN, CDR2 FVKESK, per germline. This CDR3 comprises 12 residues. CDR3 region: CASSLTGYEQYF. CDR3 in DNA: TGTGCCAGCAGCTTGACGGGCTACGAGCAGTACTTC.

This clone was detected a few times. This sequence joins TRBV7-9 and TRBJ2-3; 9 nucleotides align to TRBD2. Germline CDR1 SEHNR, CDR2 FQNEAQ (reference sequence). J gave up 4 bases and V 1 base, and 6 bases lay outside the gene matches. CDR3 length: 16 residues. The CDR3: CASSLGASGDSDTQYF. CDR3 DNA sequence: TGTGCCAGCAGCTTAGGGGCTAGCGGGGACTCAGATACGCAGTATTTT.

A few counts support this clone. The chain joins TRBV14 to TRBJ2-4, with D perhaps matching TRBD2 (5 bases). The CDR3 runs 18 residues. Trimming took 1 base from V and 1 from J, leaving 17 bases between them. Per the germline V gene, CDR1 is SGHDN and CDR2 is FVKESK. CDR3 protein: CASSQVFYGVEAKNIQYF. CDR3 nucleotides: TGTGCCAGCAGCCAAGTTTTTTACGGGGTGGAGGCCAAAAACATTCAGTACTTC.

The rearrangement uses TRBV9 and TRBJ2-1; 9 positions agree with TRBD1. V lost 3 bases and J lost 8; bases outside the gene matches: 3. The CDR3 runs 13 residues. In germline, CDR1 is SGDLS, CDR2 YYNGEE. The CDR3 region has the DNA TGTGCCAGCAGCGGGGACAGGGTCGATGAGCAGTTCTTC. Translation gives CASSGDRVDEQFF.

This clone has more than one count but fewer than ten. This chain uses TRBV7-3 with TRBJ2-1, with TRBD2 as a possible D gene (6 bases). The CDR3 consists of 15 residues. Germline lookup yields CDR1 SGHTA and CDR2 FQGTGA. V was shortened by 5 bases and J by 3 bases, with 14 bases between the two germline ends. The CDR3 DNA follows: TGTGCCAGCAGCCTCCATAGCGGTAGCTACAATGAGCAGTTCTTC. Its translation: CASSLHSGSYNEQFF.

This clone was counted between two and nine times. The chain recombines TRBV30 with TRBJ2-2, with D maybe TRBD1 (5 bases). Germline V gene lookup returns CDR1 GTSNPN and CDR2 SVGIG (reference sequence). Trimming shortened V by 0 bases and J by 0 bases, and 8 bases separated the two germline ends. The CDR3 is 15 residues long. CDR3 DNA: TGTGCCTGGAGTGTACAGGTTACGAACACCGGGGAGCTGTTTTTT. Translated, it gives CAWSVQVTNTGELFF.

This rearrangement joins TRBV18 to TRBJ2-3; 8 bases agree with TRBD1. V lost 4 bases and J lost 4; bases outside the gene matches: 10. Germline CDR1 and CDR2: KGHSH and LQKENI. CDR3 length: 16 residues. Written as DNA, the CDR3 is TGTGCCAGCTCACTAACCAGGGGGCTAGGAGCAGATACGCAGTATTTT. It specifies CASSLTRGLGADTQYF. Full variable domain (rest looked up from reference TRBV18 and TRBJ2-3): NAGVMQNPRHLVRRRGQEARLRCSPMKGHSHVYWYRQLPEEGLKFMVYLQKENIIDESGMPKERFSAEFPKEGPSILRIQQVVRGDSAAYFCASSLTRGLGADTQYFGPGTRLTVL.

The J gene is TRBJ2-3, the V gene TRBV5-4; 7 bases line up with TRBD2. Germline V lookup: CDR1 SGHNT, CDR2 YYREEE (reference sequence). This CDR3 comprises 17 residues. V lost 0 bases to trimming and J lost 0 bases; unmatched junction nucleotides: 7. Here the CDR3 DNA reads TGTGCCAGCAGCTTGGCCATTCTAGCGGCTAGCACAGATACGCAGTATTTT. The encoded protein is CASSLAILAASTDTQYF.

Only a few counts were recorded for this clone. The chain uses TRBV19 and TRBJ2-7, with TRBD2 identical over 7 bases. With 3 bases clipped from V and 2 bases from J, the junction kept 7 bases outside the gene matches. This CDR3 contains 15 residues. Germline V gene data show CDR1 as LNHDA and CDR2 as SQIVND (reference sequence). The CDR3, as DNA: TGTGCCAGTAGTATGAATAGCGGGCGGACCTACGAGCAGTACTTC. Translation gives CASSMNSGRTYEQYF. The full variable domain, rest sourced from reference TRBV19 and TRBJ2-7, is DGGITQSPKYLFRKEGQNVTLSCEQNLNHDAMYWYRQDPGQGLRLIYYSQIVNDFQKGDIAEGYSVSREKKESFPLTVTSAQKNPTAFYLCASSMNSGRTYEQYFGPGTRLTVT.